This paragraph covers one TCR beta chain sequence. Its antigen is undetermined. Noted treatment: approximately 9-day PBMC culture with coronavirus spike peptide pools or control peptides (ViraFEST assay). Trimming cost V 5 bases and J 6 bases; bases outside gene matches: 6. This CDR3 spans 14 amino acids. From germline, CDR1 is KGHDR and CDR2 SFDVKD. This specimen comes from a study of vaccination and CD4 T cells after COVID-19. Study context: Six males and four females, two of them Hispanic, were enrolled as convalescents. As control conditions, cultures were given either a CEFX pool serving as positive control, an HIV-1 Nef pool, or no peptide at all.

Cultured CD4+ T cell DNA was sequenced using the Oncomine TCR Beta short-read assay. Using its own MiXCR run on the PCR reads, TCRdb lists one record per CDR3 protein. Here the sample spans roughly 17,000 distinct CDR3 sequences, 40% to 65% being singletons. Study conclusions and caveats: Relatively few convalescent patients and no early post-infection timepoints were analyzed.

The sample consisted of CD4+ T cells from blood, cultured in vitro, taken before SARS-CoV-2 vaccination. This chain uses TRBV24-1 with TRBJ1-1; TRBD1 matches at 9 bases. This clonotype was obtained from a human donor who had recovered from COVID-19. The chain's CDR3 is CATSAGQGISEAFF. In nucleotides, the CDR3 is TGTGCCACCAGTGCGGGACAGGGTATTTCTGAAGCTTTCTTT.